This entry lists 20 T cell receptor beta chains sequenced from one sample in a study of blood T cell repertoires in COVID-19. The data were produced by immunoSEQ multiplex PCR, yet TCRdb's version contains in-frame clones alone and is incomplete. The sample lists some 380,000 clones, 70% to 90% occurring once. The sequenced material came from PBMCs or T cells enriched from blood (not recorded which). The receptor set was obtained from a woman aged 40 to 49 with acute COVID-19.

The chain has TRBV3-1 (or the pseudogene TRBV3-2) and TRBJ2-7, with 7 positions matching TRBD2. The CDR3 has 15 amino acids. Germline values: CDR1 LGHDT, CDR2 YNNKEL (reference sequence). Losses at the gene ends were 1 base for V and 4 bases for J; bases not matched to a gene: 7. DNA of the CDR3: TGTGCCAGCAGCCAAGCGGGGCGGGGGTCGTACGAGCAGTACTTC. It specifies CASSQAGRGSYEQYF.

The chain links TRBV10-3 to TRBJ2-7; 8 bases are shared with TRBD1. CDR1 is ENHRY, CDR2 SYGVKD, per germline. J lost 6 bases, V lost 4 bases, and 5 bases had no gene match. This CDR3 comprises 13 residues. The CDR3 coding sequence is TGTGCCATCAGTGTGGGACAGGAAGGCGAGCAGTACTTC. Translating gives CAISVGQEGEQYF.

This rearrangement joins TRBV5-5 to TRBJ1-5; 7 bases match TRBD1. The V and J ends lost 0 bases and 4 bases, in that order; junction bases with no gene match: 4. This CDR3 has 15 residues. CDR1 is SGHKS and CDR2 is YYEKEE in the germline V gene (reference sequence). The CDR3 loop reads CASSLEGQANQPQHF. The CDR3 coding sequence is TGTGCCAGCAGCTTGGAAGGACAGGCGAATCAGCCCCAGCATTTT.

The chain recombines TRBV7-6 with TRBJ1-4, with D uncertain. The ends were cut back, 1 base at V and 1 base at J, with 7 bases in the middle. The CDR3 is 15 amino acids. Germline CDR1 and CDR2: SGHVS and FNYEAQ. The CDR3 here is CASSLVARTNEKLFF. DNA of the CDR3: TGTGCCAGCAGCTTAGTAGCTAGAACTAATGAAAAACTGTTTTTT.

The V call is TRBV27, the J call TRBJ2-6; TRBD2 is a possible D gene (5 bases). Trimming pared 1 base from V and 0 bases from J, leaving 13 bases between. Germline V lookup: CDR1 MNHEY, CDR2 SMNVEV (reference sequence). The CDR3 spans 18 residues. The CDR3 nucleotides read TGTGCCAGCAGTTTATTGCCGGGGTTTAGCTCTGGGGCCAACGTCCTGACTTTC. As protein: CASSLLPGFSSGANVLTF.

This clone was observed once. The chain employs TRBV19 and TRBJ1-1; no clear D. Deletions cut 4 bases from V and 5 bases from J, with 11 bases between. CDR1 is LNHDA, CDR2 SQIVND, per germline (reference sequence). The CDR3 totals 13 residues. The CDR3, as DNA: TGTGCCAGTAGTAAATCGAGGGAGACTGAAGCTTTCTTT. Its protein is CASSKSRETEAFF.

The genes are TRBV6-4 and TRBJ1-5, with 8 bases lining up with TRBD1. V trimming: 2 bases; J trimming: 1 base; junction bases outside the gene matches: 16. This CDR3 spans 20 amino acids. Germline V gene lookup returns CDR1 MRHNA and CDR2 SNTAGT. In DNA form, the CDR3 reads TGTGCCAGCAGTGACCCGGAGCACGGACAGGGCAGGGGAAGCAATCAGCCCCAGCATTTT. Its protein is CASSDPEHGQGRGSNQPQHF.

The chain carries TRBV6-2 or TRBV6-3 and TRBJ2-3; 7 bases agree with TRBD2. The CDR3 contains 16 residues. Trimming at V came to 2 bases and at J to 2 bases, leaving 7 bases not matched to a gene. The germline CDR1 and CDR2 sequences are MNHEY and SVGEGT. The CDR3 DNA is TGTGCCAGCAGTTACATCTTTGGGGGGGACACAGATACGCAGTATTTT. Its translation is CASSYIFGGDTDTQYF.

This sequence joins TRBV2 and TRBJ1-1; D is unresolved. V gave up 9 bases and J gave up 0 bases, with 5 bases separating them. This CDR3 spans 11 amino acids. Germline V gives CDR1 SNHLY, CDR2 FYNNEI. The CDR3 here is CARQMNTEAFF. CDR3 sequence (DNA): TGTGCCAGACAAATGAACACTGAAGCTTTCTTT. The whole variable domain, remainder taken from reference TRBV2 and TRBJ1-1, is EPEVTQTPSHQVTQMGQEVILRCVPISNHLYFYWYRQILGQKVEFLVSFYNNEISEKSEIFDDQFSVERPDGSNFTLKIRSTKLEDSAMYFCARQMNTEAFFGQGTRLTVV.

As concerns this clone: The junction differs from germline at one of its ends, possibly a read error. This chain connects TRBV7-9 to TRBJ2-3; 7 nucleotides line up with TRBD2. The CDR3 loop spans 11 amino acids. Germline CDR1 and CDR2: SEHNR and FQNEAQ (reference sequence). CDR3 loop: CASSPGELAGF. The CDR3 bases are TGTGCCAGCAGCCCCGGCGAATTAGCGGGTTTT. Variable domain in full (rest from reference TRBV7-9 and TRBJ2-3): DTGVSQNPRHKITKRGQNVTFRCDPISEHNRLYWYRQTLGQGPEFLTYFQNEAQLEKSRLLSDRFSAERPKGSFSTLEIQRTEQGDSAMYLCASSPGELAGFGPGTRLTVL.

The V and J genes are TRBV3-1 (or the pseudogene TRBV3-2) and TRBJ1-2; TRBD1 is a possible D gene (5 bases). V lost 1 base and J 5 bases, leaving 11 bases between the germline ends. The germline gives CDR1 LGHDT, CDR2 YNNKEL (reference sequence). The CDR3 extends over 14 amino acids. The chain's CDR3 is CASSQAQVGYGYTF. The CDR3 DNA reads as TGTGCCAGCAGCCAAGCACAGGTTGGGTATGGCTACACCTTC.

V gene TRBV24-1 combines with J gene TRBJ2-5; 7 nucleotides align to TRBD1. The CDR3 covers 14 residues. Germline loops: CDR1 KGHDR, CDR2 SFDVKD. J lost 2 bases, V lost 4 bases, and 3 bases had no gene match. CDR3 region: CATSDPGQQETQYF. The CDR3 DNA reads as TGTGCCACCAGTGACCCGGGACAGCAAGAGACCCAGTACTTC.

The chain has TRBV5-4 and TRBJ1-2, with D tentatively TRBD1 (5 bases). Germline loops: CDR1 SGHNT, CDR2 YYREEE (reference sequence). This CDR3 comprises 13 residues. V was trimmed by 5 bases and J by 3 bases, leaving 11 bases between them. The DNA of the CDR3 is TGTGCCAGCAGTTTCGGGGGTGACTATGGCTACACCTTC. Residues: CASSFGGDYGYTF. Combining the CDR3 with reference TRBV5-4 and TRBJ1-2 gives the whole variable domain ETGVTQSPTHLIKTRGQQVTLRCSSQSGHNTVSWYQQALGQGPQFIFQYYREEENGRGNFPPRFSGLQFPNYSSELNVNALELDDSALYLCASSFGGDYGYTFGSGTRLTVV.

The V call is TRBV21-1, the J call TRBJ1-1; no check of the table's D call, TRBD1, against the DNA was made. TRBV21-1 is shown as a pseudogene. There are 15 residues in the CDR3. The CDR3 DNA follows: TGTGCCAGCAGCAAAAACCCCCAGGGGAACACTGAAGCTTTCTTT. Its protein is CASSKNPQGNTEAFF.

This CDR3 is CASSRGQDRGEQYF. The CDR3 bases are TGTGCCAGCAGCCGAGGACAGGACCGCGGGGAGCAGTACTTC. The rearrangement links TRBV3-1 (or the pseudogene TRBV3-2) to TRBJ2-7; TRBD1 matches at 7 bases. This CDR3 is built from 14 residues. V lost 4 bases, J lost 7 bases, and 10 bases stayed unmatched. Germline V gene data show CDR1 as LGHDT and CDR2 as YNNKEL (reference sequence).

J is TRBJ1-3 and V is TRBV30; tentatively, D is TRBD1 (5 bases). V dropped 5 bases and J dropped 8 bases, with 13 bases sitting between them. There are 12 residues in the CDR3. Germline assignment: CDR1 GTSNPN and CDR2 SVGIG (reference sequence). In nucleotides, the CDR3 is TGTGCCTGGCGACAGCAAGTTGACACCATATATTTT. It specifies CAWRQQVDTIYF.

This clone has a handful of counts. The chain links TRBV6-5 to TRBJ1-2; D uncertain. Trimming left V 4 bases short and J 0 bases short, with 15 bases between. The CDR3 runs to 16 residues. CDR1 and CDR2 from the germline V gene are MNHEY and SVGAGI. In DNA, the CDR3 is TGTGCCAGCAGTTCCCCGAGTTATCTTTCTAACTATGGCTACACCTTC. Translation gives CASSSPSYLSNYGYTF.

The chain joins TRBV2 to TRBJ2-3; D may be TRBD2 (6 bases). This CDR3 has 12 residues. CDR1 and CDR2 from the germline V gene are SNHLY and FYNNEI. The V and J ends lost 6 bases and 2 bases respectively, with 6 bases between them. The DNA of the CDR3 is TGTGCCAGCAGGGACTACACAGATACGCAGTATTTT. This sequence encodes CASRDYTDTQYF.

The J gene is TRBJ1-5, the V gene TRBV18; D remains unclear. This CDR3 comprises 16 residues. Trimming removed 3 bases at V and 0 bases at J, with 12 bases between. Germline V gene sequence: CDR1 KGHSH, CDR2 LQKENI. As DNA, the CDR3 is TGTGCCAGCTCACCGGCACAGATGGGTAGCAATCAGCCCCAGCATTTT. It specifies CASSPAQMGSNQPQHF.

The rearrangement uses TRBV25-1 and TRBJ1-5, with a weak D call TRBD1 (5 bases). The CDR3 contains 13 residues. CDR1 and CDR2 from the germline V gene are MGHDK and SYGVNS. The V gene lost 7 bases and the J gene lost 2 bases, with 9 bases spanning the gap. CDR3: CASKGEGNQPQHF. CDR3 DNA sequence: TGTGCCAGCAAAGGGGAGGGCAATCAGCCCCAGCATTTT.